Listed here is a single T cell receptor beta chain. As yet, its antigen is unknown. The data belong to a study of CD8 T cells in Susac syndrome. Broader study findings: The study acknowledged a relatively small number of individuals in its TCR sequencing and HLA analysis.

RNA in amounts of about 0.5 to 1 ug was reverse transcribed with random hexamers. One entry per CDR3 protein results from TCRdb running MiXCR on the immunoSEQ multiplex PCR reads. The sample carries some 150,000 distinct CDR3 sequences, about 93% recorded once. The specimen was CD8+ T cells from PBMCs. The TCR was taken from a human donor in good health.

CDR3 DNA sequence: TGTGCCAGCAGTTTACTCGGTGGGCAGTACTTC. It translates to CASSLLGGQYF. V is TRBV28 and J is TRBJ2-7; D gene ambiguous. The V end lost 2 bases, the J end lost 9 bases, and 8 bases lay between the germline ends. This CDR3 is 11 amino acids long. Looked up from germline, CDR1 is MDHEN and CDR2 is SYDVKM.